In its sample, the clone carrying this TCR beta chain was seen a few times. Antigen unknown. This sample was included in a study of response to subunit inactivated influenza vaccine. The ends were cut back, 2 bases at V and 1 base at J, with 5 bases in the middle. The CDR3 loop spans 13 amino acids. Germline assignment: CDR1 SEHNR and CDR2 FQNEAQ (reference sequence). MiXCR, run by TCRdb on the RT-PCR reads, gives a single entry per CDR3 protein. The data contain just over 300,000 distinct CDR3 sequences, over 20% of them singletons. Study-level results: Authors suggested few new T cells are recruited by each seasonal influenza vaccination.

The chain couples TRBV7-9 to TRBJ2-5; D remains ambiguous. Sequenced here: PBMCs from blood, sampled about 19 months after vaccination. The TCR originated in a man between 50 and 75 years old who received an inactivated influenza vaccine. The CDR3 reads CASSLMGQETQYF. CDR3 DNA: TGTGCCAGCAGCTTAATGGGCCAAGAGACCCAGTACTTC.